The clone carrying this TCR beta chain was seen at least ten times. The antigen is not known. The sample originates from a study of T cells after yellow fever vaccination. Germline trimming cut 4 bases from V and 6 bases from J; bases unmatched to any gene: 6. The germline CDR1 and CDR2 sequences are MNHNS and SASEGT. This CDR3 spans 13 amino acids. Researchers made TCR cDNA using 5'RACE template switching, and this step added a universal primer site and UMIs. MiXCR was run by TCRdb on the 5' RACE reads, yielding one entry per CDR3 protein. The sample consists of 150,000 to 200,000 distinct CDR3 sequences, around 7% of them appearing once. Whole-study findings and limits: Overlap between CD4 and CD8 compartments was detected for a small share of clonotypes. Booster sampling recovered most clones from primary vaccination (under 98% CD4, 88% CD8).

The sequence derives from a man between 18 and 35 years old who received the YFV17D yellow fever vaccine. The starting material was CD4+ T cells sorted from PBMCs, obtained around 5 days after the first yellow fever vaccination. The chain employs TRBV6-1 and TRBJ2-7; TRBD1 agrees at 7 bases. The CDR3 region is CASSAATGSEQYF. The CDR3 DNA reads as TGTGCCAGCAGTGCAGCGACAGGGTCCGAGCAGTACTTC.